The 22 T cell receptor beta chains reported below all come from one sample, sequenced in a study of blood T cell repertoires in COVID-19. Assay used: immunoSEQ multiplex PCR; TCRdb lists only in-frame clones, some missing. Here the sample spans about 200,000 clones, less than 80% being singletons. Input material: peripheral blood. The receptors were gathered from a man aged 50-59 years who had recovered from COVID-19.

The chain couples TRBV3-1 (or the pseudogene TRBV3-2) to TRBJ1-1, with a weak D call TRBD1 (6 bases). The CDR3 totals 16 residues. Trimming took 3 bases from V and 0 from J, leaving 14 bases between them. The germline CDR1 and CDR2 sequences are LGHDT and YNNKEL (reference sequence). The CDR3 sequence: CASSQHSRGMNTEAFF. DNA of the CDR3: TGTGCCAGCAGCCAGCACAGCAGGGGAATGAACACTGAAGCTTTCTTT.

The chain uses TRBV3-1 (or the pseudogene TRBV3-2) and TRBJ2-5; 7 nucleotides agree with TRBD1. The J segment lost 2 bases and the V segment lost 1 base, leaving 4 bases of the junction unmatched. CDR1 LGHDT and CDR2 YNNKEL come from the germline V gene (reference sequence). The CDR3 is made up of 15 amino acids. The CDR3 region is CASSQGRGQQETQYF. The CDR3 nucleotides read TGTGCCAGCAGCCAAGGTCGGGGACAGCAAGAGACCCAGTACTTC.

This chain uses TRBV2 with TRBJ2-5; perhaps TRBD2 as D (5 bases). Germline V gene sequence: CDR1 SNHLY, CDR2 FYNNEI. The CDR3 has 16 amino acids. Trimming left V 3 bases short and J 2 bases short, with 16 bases between. The CDR3 sequence is CASSEIGRAVQETQYF. CDR3 bases: TGTGCCAGCAGTGAGATCGGGCGGGCAGTGCAAGAGACCCAGTACTTC.

The CDR3 coding sequence is TGTGCCTGGAGGTACAGGGGCTCCTCACCCCTCCACTTT. It specifies CAWRYRGSSPLHF. V usage is TRBV30 and J usage is TRBJ1-6; 7 nucleotides align to TRBD1. The ends lost 3 bases at V and 10 bases at J; junction bases unmatched: 6. Germline values: CDR1 GTSNPN, CDR2 SVGIG (reference sequence). The CDR3 contains 13 residues.

This clone was detected a few times. In DNA, the CDR3 is TGTGCCAGCAGTTCAAGATCAGGACAGGTTTTGTATGAAGCTTTCTTT. Translating it yields CASSSRSGQVLYEAFF. The J gene is TRBJ1-1, the V gene TRBV28, with TRBD1 matching over 7 bases. Trimming took 4 bases from V and 7 from J; bases not matched to a gene: 15. CDR3 length equals 16 residues. Germline CDR1 and CDR2: MDHEN and SYDVKM.

The chain joins TRBV28 to TRBJ2-1; 8 positions agree with TRBD2. V gave up 3 bases and J gave up 9 bases; unmatched junction bases: 4. The CDR3 sequence is 13 residues long. Looked up from germline, CDR1 is MDHEN and CDR2 is SYDVKM. CDR3 protein: CASSFSGRGEQFF. Written as DNA, the CDR3 is TGTGCCAGCAGTTTCAGCGGGAGAGGTGAGCAGTTCTTC.

The CDR3 DNA reads as TGCGCCAGCGCCAAACGGACTAATCAGCCCCAGCATTTT. It yields the protein CASAKRTNQPQHF. This chain uses TRBV10-2 with TRBJ1-5; no definite D call. CDR3 length: 13 amino acids. Deletions cut 8 bases from V and 4 bases from J, with 12 bases between. The germline V gene encodes CDR1 WSHSY and CDR2 SAAADI.

This chain links TRBV6-5 with TRBJ1-2; 7 bases align to TRBD1. V shed 6 bases, J shed 7 bases, and the junction held 2 bases outside the gene matches. Germline V gene sequence: CDR1 MNHEY, CDR2 SVGAGI. The CDR3 totals 11 residues. CDR3 protein: CASRTGFGYTF. The CDR3 bases are TGTGCCAGCAGGACAGGGTTTGGCTACACCTTC.

The chain combines TRBV5-6 with TRBJ2-2; D unresolved. V was pared by 0 bases and J by 3 bases, with 6 bases between. There are 14 residues in the CDR3. Germline lookup yields CDR1 SGHDT and CDR2 YYEEEE. The CDR3, as DNA: TGTGCCAGCAGCTTGGGCCTAGACACCGGGGAGCTGTTTTTT. Translation: CASSLGLDTGELFF. Combining the CDR3 with reference TRBV5-6 and TRBJ2-2 gives the whole variable domain DAGVTQSPTHLIKTRGQQVTLRCSPKSGHDTVSWYQQALGQGPQFIFQYYEEEERQRGNFPDRFSGHQFPNYSSELNVNALLLGDSALYLCASSLGLDTGELFFGEGSRLTVL.

This rearrangement joins TRBV5-1 to TRBJ2-7, with D possibly matching TRBD2 (6 bases). The CDR3 length is 14 residues. Germline-derived CDR1 and CDR2 are SGHRS and YFSETQ. The V end was cut by 0 bases, the J end by 3 bases, with 10 bases between. In DNA, the CDR3 is TGCGCCAGCAGCTTGGATGGACTACTCTACGAGCAGTACTTC. Translation: CASSLDGLLYEQYF. The full variable domain, rest sourced from reference TRBV5-1 and TRBJ2-7, is KAGVTQTPRYLIKTRGQQVTLSCSPISGHRSVSWYQQTPGQGLQFLFEYFSETQRNKGNFPGRFSGRQFSNSRSEMNVSTLELGDSALYLCASSLDGLLYEQYFGPGTRLTVT.

The rearrangement links TRBV11-2 to TRBJ2-7; 7 bases match TRBD1. Losses at the gene ends were 0 bases for V and 4 bases for J; bases not matched to a gene: 9. CDR3 length: 16 residues. The germline gives CDR1 SGHAT, CDR2 FQNNGV. The CDR3 DNA sequence: TGTGCCAGCAGCTTAGAGGGAATAGACAGGGCTTACGAGCAGTACTTC. Translated, it gives CASSLEGIDRAYEQYF.

The rearrangement joins TRBV9 to TRBJ1-5, with D unresolved. The germline V gene encodes CDR1 SGDLS and CDR2 YYNGEE. V was trimmed by 4 bases and J by 6 bases, leaving 11 bases between them. This CDR3 spans 13 amino acids. The CDR3 DNA reads TGTGCCAGCAGCCGGAGTGGCGGTCAGCCCCAGCATTTT. Protein product: CASSRSGGQPQHF.

This chain connects TRBV9 to TRBJ2-2; 8 bases align to TRBD1. J was trimmed by 5 bases and V by 1 base; bases with no gene match: 7. The CDR3 covers 16 residues. Germline V lookup: CDR1 SGDLS, CDR2 YYNGEE. Here the CDR3 DNA reads TGTGCCAGCAGCGTAACCGGACAGGGAGGTACCGGGGAGCTGTTTTTT. Its translation: CASSVTGQGGTGELFF.

The chain joins TRBV6-5 to TRBJ2-1, with a weak D call TRBD1 (6 bases). CDR3 length: 13 amino acids. CDR1 is MNHEY and CDR2 is SVGAGI in the germline V gene. Trimming pared 6 bases from V and 6 bases from J, leaving 12 bases between. CDR3 sequence (DNA): TGTGCCAGCAGACCCGGGACACTCAATGAGCAGTTCTTC. Translated, it gives CASRPGTLNEQFF.

Notes on this clone: A far larger clone is one base from this, pointing to a likely read error. The gene calls are TRBV5-1 and TRBJ2-7; unclear D gene. Per germline, CDR1 SGHRS and CDR2 YFSETQ. The CDR3 is 11 amino acids. V was pared by 6 bases and J by 1 base, with 5 bases between. CDR3 nucleotides: TGCGCCAGCACCGGGTCCTACGAGCAGTACTTC. Amino acids: CASTGSYEQYF.

This chain uses TRBV4-2 with TRBJ2-7; TRBD1 matches 7 bases. This CDR3 is 16 amino acids long. Per the germline V gene, CDR1 is LGHNA and CDR2 is YNFKEQ. Trimming removed 1 base from V and 3 bases from J; junction bases left unmatched: 9. The CDR3 reads CASSQATGQRFYEQYF. DNA for the CDR3: TGTGCCAGCAGCCAAGCTACGGGACAGCGATTCTACGAGCAGTACTTC.

The chain combines TRBV7-9 with TRBJ2-1; D call uncertain. The CDR3 runs 12 residues. The germline CDR1 and CDR2 sequences are SEHNR and FQNEAQ (reference sequence). V shed 2 bases and J shed 6 bases, with 5 bases lying between them. For the CDR3, the DNA is TGTGCCAGCAGCTTAAATAGCAATGAGCAGTTCTTC. As protein: CASSLNSNEQFF.

This clone was detected a few times. The genes are TRBV5-4 and TRBJ2-5; the D is unclear. Germline loops: CDR1 SGHNT, CDR2 YYREEE (reference sequence). V lost 3 bases and J 1 base, leaving 7 bases between the germline ends. There are 13 residues in the CDR3. In DNA form, the CDR3 reads TGTGCCAGCAGCTCCGAGCGCCAAGAGACCCAGTACTTC. Protein sequence: CASSSERQETQYF.

This chain links TRBV18 with TRBJ1-4, with 9 nucleotides matching TRBD1. Germline trimming cut 3 bases from V and 5 bases from J; bases unmatched to any gene: 1. The CDR3 is 14 residues long. Germline assignment: CDR1 KGHSH and CDR2 LQKENI. CDR3 sequence (DNA): TGTGCCAGCTCACCGGGGACAGGGAATGAAAAACTGTTTTTT. Translating gives CASSPGTGNEKLFF.

This clone was detected ten times or more. The chain uses TRBV6-5 and TRBJ2-7, with 7 nucleotides matching TRBD2. CDR1 and CDR2 from the germline V gene are MNHEY and SVGAGI. After removal of 7 bases from V and 2 bases from J, the junction contained 8 bases not matched to a gene. This CDR3 has 14 residues. The chain's CDR3 is CASTGGLPPYEQYF. CDR3 sequence (DNA): TGTGCCAGCACGGGAGGACTACCACCCTACGAGCAGTACTTC.

V and J are TRBV19 and TRBJ1-1, with 10 bases that match TRBD1. The CDR3 has 13 residues. Trimming removed 3 bases from V and 8 bases from J; junction bases left unmatched: 3. Per the germline V gene, CDR1 is LNHDA and CDR2 is SQIVND (reference sequence). The CDR3 loop is CASSMRTGGEAFF. CDR3 coding DNA: TGTGCCAGTAGTATGCGGACAGGGGGGGAAGCTTTCTTT.

V is TRBV30 and J is TRBJ1-5; no clear D. CDR1 and CDR2 (germline): GTSNPN, SVGIG (reference sequence). Trimming left V 5 bases short and J 4 bases short, with 12 bases between. The CDR3 is 13 amino acids. The CDR3 is CAWDKERNQPQHF. CDR3 sequence (DNA): TGTGCCTGGGATAAAGAGAGGAATCAGCCCCAGCATTTT. The full variable domain, with the rest looked up from reference TRBV30 and TRBJ1-5, is SQTIHQWPATLVQPVGSPLSLECTVEGTSNPNLYWYRQAAGRGLQLLFYSVGIGQISSEVPQNLSASRPQDRQFILSSKKLLLSDSGFYLCAWDKERNQPQHFGDGTRLSIL.